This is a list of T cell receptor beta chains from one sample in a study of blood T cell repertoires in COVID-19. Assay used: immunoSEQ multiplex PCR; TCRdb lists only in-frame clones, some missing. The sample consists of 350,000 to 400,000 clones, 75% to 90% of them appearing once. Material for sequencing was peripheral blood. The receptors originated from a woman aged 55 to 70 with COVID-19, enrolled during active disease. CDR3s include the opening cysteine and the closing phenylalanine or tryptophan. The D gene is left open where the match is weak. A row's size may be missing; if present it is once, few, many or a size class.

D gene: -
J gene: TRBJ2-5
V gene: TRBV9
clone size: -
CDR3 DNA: TGTGCCAGCCCCTCAGAGACCCAGTACTTC
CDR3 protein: CASPSETQYF

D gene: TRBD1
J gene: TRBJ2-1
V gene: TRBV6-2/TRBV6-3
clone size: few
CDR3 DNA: TGTGCCAGCAGCGTCCGAGGACAGGGGGGCGAGCAGTTCTTC
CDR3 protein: CASSVRGQGGEQFF

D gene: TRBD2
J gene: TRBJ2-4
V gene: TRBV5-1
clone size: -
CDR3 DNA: TGCGCCAGCAGCTTGGAAAGCGGGGCAGCCTACTCGGCCAAAAACATTCAGTACTTC
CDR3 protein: CASSLESGAAYSAKNIQYF

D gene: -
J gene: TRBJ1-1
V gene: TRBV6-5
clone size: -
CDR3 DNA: TGTGCCAGCAGTTATCCGGCGGGGGGCCGAACTGAAGCTTTCTTT
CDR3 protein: CASSYPAGGRTEAFF

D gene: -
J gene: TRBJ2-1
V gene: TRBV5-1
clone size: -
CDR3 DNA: TGCGCCAGCAGCTTGGACCCGAGCTCCTACAATGAGCAGTTCTTC
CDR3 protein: CASSLDPSSYNEQFF

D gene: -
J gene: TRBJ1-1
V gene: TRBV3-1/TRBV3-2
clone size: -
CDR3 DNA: TGTGCCAGCAGCCAAGTGGGGCTGGACACTGAAGCTTTCTTT
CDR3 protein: CASSQVGLDTEAFF

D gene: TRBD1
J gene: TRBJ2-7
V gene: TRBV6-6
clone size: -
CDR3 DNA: TGTGCCAGCAGAACCGGGACAGGGGGCAGCGAGCAGTACTTC
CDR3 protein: CASRTGTGGSEQYF

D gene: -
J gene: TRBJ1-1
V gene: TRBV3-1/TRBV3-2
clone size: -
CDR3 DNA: TGTGCCAGCAGCCTGACAGTCTTGAACACTGAAGCTTTCTTT
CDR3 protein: CASSLTVLNTEAFF

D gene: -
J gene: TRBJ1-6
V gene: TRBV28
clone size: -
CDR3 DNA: TGTGCCAGCAGGGACAGTGGGAATTCACCCCTCCACTTT
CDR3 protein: CASRDSGNSPLHF

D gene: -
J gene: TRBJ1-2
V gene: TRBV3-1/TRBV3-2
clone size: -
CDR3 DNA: TGTGCCAGCAGCCAACTTTTCCAGGCCAGGGATGGCTACACCTTC
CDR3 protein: CASSQLFQARDGYTF

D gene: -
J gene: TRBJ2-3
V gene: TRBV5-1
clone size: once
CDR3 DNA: TGCGCCAGCAGCTTGGTGGTCTCCACGGGGGATACGCAGTATTTT
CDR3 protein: CASSLVVSTGDTQYF

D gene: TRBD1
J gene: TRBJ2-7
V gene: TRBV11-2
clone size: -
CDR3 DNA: TGTGCCAGCAGCCAATCCGGGACAGGGCGGCTGGAGCAGTACTTC
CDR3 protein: CASSQSGTGRLEQYF

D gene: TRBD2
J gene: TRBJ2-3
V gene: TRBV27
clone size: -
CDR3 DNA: TGTGCCAGCAGTAACGAGGGGACTAGCGGGGTAGTAGATACGCAGTATTTT
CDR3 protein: CASSNEGTSGVVDTQYF

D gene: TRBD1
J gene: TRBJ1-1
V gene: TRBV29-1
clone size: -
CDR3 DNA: TGCAGCGTCCGAGCCCTACAGGGGTCGGGTGAAGCTTTCTTT
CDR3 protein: CSVRALQGSGEAFF

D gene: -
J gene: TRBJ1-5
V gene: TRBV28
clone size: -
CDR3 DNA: TGTGCCAGCAGCAAACTCCGACAGGGCAATCAGCCCCAGCATTTT
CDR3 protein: CASSKLRQGNQPQHF

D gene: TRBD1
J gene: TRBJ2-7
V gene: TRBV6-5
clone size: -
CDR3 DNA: TGTGCCAGCAGTTACTCCCGACAGGGGTGGAACGAGCAGTACTTC
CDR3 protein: CASSYSRQGWNEQYF

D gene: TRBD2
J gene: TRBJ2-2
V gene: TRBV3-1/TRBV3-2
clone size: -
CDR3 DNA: TGTGCCAGCAGCCAAAAGGGAGGGAGGAGGGAGCTGTTTTTT
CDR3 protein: CASSQKGGRRELFF

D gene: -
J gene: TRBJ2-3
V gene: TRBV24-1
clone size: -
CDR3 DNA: TGTGCCACCAGTGATTTGTACAGAGCACCCACAGATACGCAGTATTTT
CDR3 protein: CATSDLYRAPTDTQYF

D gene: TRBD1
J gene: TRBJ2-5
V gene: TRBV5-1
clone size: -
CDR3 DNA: TGCGCCAGCAGCCCACAGGGGAGTCAAGAGACCCAGTACTTC
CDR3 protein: CASSPQGSQETQYF

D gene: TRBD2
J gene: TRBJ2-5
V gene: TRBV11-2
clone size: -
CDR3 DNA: TGTGCCAGCAGCCCTAATAGCGGGGGGGCCGGAGAGACCCAGTACTTC
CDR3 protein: CASSPNSGGAGETQYF

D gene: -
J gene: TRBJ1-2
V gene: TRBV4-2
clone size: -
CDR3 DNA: TGTGCCAGCAGCCAAGATGTAGGGGCGTCCGGAGGCTACACCTTC
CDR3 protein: CASSQDVGASGGYTF